The 3 T cell receptor beta chains below all came from one sample that was sequenced in a study of glioma-infiltrating T cells after dendritic cell vaccination. Generated by immunoSEQ multiplex PCR, the TCRdb table keeps only in-frame clones and is missing some. Altogether 80,000 to 100,000 clones are present, roughly three quarters being singletons, with the ten largest covering roughly 5.7%. This specimen consisted of blood, obtained before dendritic cell vaccination. These receptors all stem from a human donor with glioblastoma.

This chain joins TRBV30 and TRBJ2-7; D is perhaps TRBD2 (6 bases). Germline CDR1 GTSNPN, CDR2 SVGIG (reference sequence). V was trimmed by 0 bases and J by 0 bases, leaving 9 bases between them. The CDR3 runs 14 residues. The CDR3, as DNA: TGTGCCTGGAGTGTGGGAGGAACCTCCTACGAGCAGTACTTC. The encoded protein is CAWSVGGTSYEQYF.

This chain links TRBV5-1 with TRBJ2-3, with D possibly being TRBD1 (6 bases). The CDR3 sequence is 12 residues long. V gave up 4 bases and J gave up 6 bases, with 9 bases separating them. Germline CDR1 SGHRS, CDR2 YFSETQ. The CDR3 DNA sequence: TGCGCCAGCAGCGAGCAGGGGGATACGCAGTATTTT. It codes for CASSEQGDTQYF.

This rearrangement joins TRBV7-3 to TRBJ2-1; maybe TRBD2 (6 bases). V was cut by 2 bases and J by 1 base, with 9 bases left in between. The CDR3 sequence is 15 residues long. Looked up from germline, CDR1 is SGHTA and CDR2 is FQGTGA. The DNA of the CDR3 is TGTGCCAGCAGCTTAGTCGGGGGATCCTACAATGAGCAGTTCTTC. Its translation is CASSLVGGSYNEQFF.